This T cell receptor beta chain stems from a study of CD8+ T cells in alopecia areata listed by TCRdb under 2018. For the wider study: Treated patients were enrolled in an open-label pilot trial of oral tofacitinib at 5 to 10 mg twice daily for moderate-to-severe alopecia areata. The RNA source kit depended on sample type: the PAXgene miRNA kit for fixed scalp, the miRNeasy kit for PBMCs, and the RNeasy kit for mouse skin. Clonality in the scalp was compared among normal scalp (n=4), patchy alopecia areata scalp (n=8), and alopecia totalis/universalis scalp (n=8). Biopsies were taken from tofacitinib-treated patients at baseline and again at 4 and 24 weeks into treatment, and several of those patients also had a later scalp biopsy. In both human patients and the C3H/HeJ mouse model, the study applied high-throughput TCRbeta sequencing to look at T cell clonal expansion in alopecia areata. On the human side, TCRbeta sequencing was run on scalp tissue and on sorted CD4+ and CD8+ peripheral blood T cells from healthy controls and from alopecia areata patients with either patchy or totalis/universalis disease. Patients received tofacitinib for 6 to 18 months and were then followed off drug for 6 months to check for delayed response and recurrence. Amplification of TCRbeta CDR3 regions was done by immunoSEQ multiplex PCR using 35 Vbeta forward primers and 13 Jbeta reverse primers.

Read against the paper, the sample's time point label means: baseline before oral tofacitinib. Lesional scalp punch biopsies and peripheral blood were obtained from alopecia areata patients. PBMCs were isolated by density centrifugation and stained for CD3, CD4 and CD8, and CD4+ and CD8+ T cells were sorted on a FACSAria. Note on this clone: Its antigen is unknown. Base qualities are not provided; no much larger clone lies one nucleotide away.

Libraries were made using the immunoSEQ multiplex PCR assay. RNA was extracted from all samples and reverse transcribed into cDNA, which served as template for TCR sequencing. First-strand cDNA was synthesized using SuperScript III with a 2:1 mix of oligo-dT and random hexamers. A synthetic immune receptor repertoire was used to gauge amplification bias, and whatever bias remained was removed computationally. The authors' pipeline ran thus. After raw reads were preprocessed to remove errors, the CDR3 was defined following IMGT conventions as running from the conserved cysteine to phenylalanine. Clonality was computed by normalizing Shannon entropy by log2 of the number of productive unique TCRs and subtracting the result from 1. Scalp TCRbeta sequences were cross-referenced with sorted blood CD4 and CD8 repertoires so that the CD4 or CD8 identity of scalp clones could be inferred. TCRdb took over this immuneACCESS table, retaining in-frame rearrangements with V and J assigned. Such tables are incomplete; in checked studies, under half of the missing clones stem from an unresolved V gene, and the remainder is unexplained. The DNA gave D and trimming, while V, J and clone size come from that table. The sample table records 100,000 to 150,000 clones; approximately 49% of these occur just once. Roughly a sixth of the sample rests with the top ten.

General conclusions and limits of the study: Shared TCR sequences between patients were less evident than in mice, which may be partly attributable to HLA diversity in the patient population. Scalp TCR repertoire analysis is complicated because resident alphabeta T cells in normal human skin are also sequenced, whereas mouse skin is dominated by gammadelta T cells. Compared with normal scalp, lesional scalp had higher clonality and more expanded CD8+ clones, particularly in alopecia totalis/universalis, a pattern that suggests antigenic drive.

Via the germline V gene (reference sequence), CDR1 is GTSNPN and CDR2 SVGIG. The CDR3 measures 13 amino acids from cysteine to phenylalanine. Just the 39-base CDR3 DNA is kept, in frame starting at base 1. V has 7 bases trimmed and J has 0 bases trimmed; junction bases matching no gene number 6. Sequences were derived from CD8+ T cells sorted from blood, sampled at week 0. This receptor was obtained from a human donor with alopecia areata. The rearrangement joined TRBV30 to TRBJ2-7; 7 bases in the junction line up with TRBD2. This receptor carries the CDR3 CASQAGSSYEQYF. The nucleotide sequence reads TGTGCCTCCCAAGCGGGGTCCTCCTACGAGCAGTACTTC.